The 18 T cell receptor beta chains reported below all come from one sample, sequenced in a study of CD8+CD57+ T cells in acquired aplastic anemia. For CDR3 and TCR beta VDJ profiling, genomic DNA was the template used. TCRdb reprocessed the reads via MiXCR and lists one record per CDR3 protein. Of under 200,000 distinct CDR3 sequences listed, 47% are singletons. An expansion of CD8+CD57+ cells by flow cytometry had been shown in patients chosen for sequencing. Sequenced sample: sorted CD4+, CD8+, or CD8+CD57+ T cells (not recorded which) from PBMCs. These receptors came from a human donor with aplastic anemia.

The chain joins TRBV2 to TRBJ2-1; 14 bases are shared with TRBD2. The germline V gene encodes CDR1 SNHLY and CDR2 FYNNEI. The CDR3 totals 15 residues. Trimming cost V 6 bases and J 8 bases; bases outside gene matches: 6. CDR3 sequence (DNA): TGTGCCAGCAGCGGGACTAGCGGGAGCATCTATGAGCAGTTCTTC. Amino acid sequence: CASSGTSGSIYEQFF.

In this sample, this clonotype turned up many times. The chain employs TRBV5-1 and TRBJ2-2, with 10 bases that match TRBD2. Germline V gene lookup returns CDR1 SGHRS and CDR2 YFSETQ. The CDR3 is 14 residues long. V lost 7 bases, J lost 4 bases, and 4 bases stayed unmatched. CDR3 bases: TGCGCCAGCTTGGCTAGCGGGAGCACCGGGGAGCTGTTTTTT. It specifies CASLASGSTGELFF.

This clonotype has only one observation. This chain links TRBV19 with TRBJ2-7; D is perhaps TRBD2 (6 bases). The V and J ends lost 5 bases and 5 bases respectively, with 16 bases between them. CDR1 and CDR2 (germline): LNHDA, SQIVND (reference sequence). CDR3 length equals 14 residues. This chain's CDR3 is CASSLPGLPHEQYF. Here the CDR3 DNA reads TGTGCCAGTAGTTTACCGGGACTCCCCCACGAGCAGTACTTC.

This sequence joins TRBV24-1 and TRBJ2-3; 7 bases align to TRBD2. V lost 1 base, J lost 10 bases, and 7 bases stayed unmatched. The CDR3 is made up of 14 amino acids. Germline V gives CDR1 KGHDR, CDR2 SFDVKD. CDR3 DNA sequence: TGTGCCACCAGTGATTTCCCCACTACTAGCGCGCAGTATTTT. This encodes CATSDFPTTSAQYF.

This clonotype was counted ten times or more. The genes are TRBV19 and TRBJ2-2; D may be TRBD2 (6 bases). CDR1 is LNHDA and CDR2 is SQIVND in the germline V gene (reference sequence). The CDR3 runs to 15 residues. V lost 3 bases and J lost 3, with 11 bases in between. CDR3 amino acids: CASSITSSYTGELFF. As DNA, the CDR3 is TGTGCCAGTAGTATCACTAGCAGTTACACCGGGGAGCTGTTTTTT.

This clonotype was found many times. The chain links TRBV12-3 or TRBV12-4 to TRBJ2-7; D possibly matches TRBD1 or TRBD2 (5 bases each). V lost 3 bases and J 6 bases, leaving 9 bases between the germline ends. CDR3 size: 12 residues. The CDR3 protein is CASSLRGTEQYF. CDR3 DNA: TGTGCCAGCAGTTTGAGGGGAACCGAGCAGTACTTC.

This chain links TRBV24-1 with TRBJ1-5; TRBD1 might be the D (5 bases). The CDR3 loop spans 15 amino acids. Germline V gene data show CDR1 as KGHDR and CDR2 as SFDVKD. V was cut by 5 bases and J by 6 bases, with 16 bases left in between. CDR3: CATSGLGTGSQPQHF. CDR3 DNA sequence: TGTGCCACCAGTGGCTTGGGGACGGGGAGTCAGCCCCAGCATTTT.

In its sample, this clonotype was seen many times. This CDR3 is CASSSSPSDTQYF. CDR3 nucleotides: TGTGCCAGCAGCTCCTCCCCCTCCGATACGCAGTATTTT. The chain employs TRBV7-2 and TRBJ2-3; D is unresolved. The CDR3 covers 13 residues. Trimming pared 4 bases from V and 6 bases from J, leaving 11 bases between. In germline, CDR1 is SGHTA, CDR2 FQGNSA.

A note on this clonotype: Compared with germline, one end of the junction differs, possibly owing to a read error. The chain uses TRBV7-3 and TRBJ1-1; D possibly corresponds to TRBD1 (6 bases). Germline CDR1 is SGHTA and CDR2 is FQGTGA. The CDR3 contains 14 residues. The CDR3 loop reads CASRGGREGTEAFF. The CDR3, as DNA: TGTGCCAGCAGGGGGGGCAGGGAAGGCACTGAAGCCTTCTTT. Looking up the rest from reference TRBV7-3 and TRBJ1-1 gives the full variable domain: GAGVSQTPSNKVTEKGKYVELRCDPISGHTALYWYRQSLGQGPEFLIYFQGTGAADDSGLPNDRFFAVRPEGSVSTLKIQRTERGDSAVYLCASRGGREGTEAFFGQGTRLTVV.

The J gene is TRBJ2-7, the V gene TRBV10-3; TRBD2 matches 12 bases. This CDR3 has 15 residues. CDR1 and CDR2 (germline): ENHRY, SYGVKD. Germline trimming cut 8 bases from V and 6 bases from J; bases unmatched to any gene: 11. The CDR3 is CAIVTSGRKEGEQYF. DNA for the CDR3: TGTGCCATCGTGACTAGCGGGAGAAAGGAGGGCGAGCAGTACTTC.

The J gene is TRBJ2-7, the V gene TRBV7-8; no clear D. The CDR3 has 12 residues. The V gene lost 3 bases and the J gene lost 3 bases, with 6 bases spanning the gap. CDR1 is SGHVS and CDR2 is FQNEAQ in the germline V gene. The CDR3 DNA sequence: TGTGCCAGCAGCTTTGGGTACTACGAGCAGTACTTC. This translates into CASSFGYYEQYF. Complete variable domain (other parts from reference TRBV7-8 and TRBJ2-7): GAGVSQSPRYKVAKRGQDVALRCDPISGHVSLFWYQQALGQGPEFLTYFQNEAQLDKSGLPSDRFFAERPEGSVSTLKIQRTQQEDSAVYLCASSFGYYEQYFGPGTRLTVT.

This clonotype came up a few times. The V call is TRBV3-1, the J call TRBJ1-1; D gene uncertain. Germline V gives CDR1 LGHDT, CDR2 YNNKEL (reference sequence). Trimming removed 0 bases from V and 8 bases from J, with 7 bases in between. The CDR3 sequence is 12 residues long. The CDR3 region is CASSQDVREAFF. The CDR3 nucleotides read TGTGCCAGCAGCCAAGATGTAAGGGAAGCTTTCTTT. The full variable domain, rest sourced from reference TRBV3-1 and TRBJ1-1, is DTAVSQTPKYLVTQMGNDKSIKCEQNLGHDTMYWYKQDSKKFLKIMFSYNNKELIINETVPNRFSPKSPDKAHLNLHINSLELGDSAVYFCASSQDVREAFFGQGTRLTVV.

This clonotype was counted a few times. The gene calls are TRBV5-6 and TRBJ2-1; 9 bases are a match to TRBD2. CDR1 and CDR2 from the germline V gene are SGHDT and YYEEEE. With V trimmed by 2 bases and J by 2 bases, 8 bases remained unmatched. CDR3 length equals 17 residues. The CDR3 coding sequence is TGTGCCAGCAGCTTAGGGGGTAGCGGGAGTACCTACAATGAGCAGTTCTTC. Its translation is CASSLGGSGSTYNEQFF.

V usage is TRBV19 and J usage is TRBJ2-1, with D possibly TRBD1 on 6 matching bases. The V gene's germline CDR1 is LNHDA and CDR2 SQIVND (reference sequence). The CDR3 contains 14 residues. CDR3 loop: CVEEGVQGNNEQFF. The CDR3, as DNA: TGTGTCGAAGAGGGGGTCCAGGGGAACAATGAGCAGTTCTTC. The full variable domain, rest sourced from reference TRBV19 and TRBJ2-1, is DGGITQSPKYLFRKEGQNVTLSCEQNLNHDAMYWYRQDPGQGLRLIYYSQIVNDFQKGDIAEGYSVSREKKESFPLTVTSAQKNPTAFYLCVEEGVQGNNEQFFGPGTRLTVL.

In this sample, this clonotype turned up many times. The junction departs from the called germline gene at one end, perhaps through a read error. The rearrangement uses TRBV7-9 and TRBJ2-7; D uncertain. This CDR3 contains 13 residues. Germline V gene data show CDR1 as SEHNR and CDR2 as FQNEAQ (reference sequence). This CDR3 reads CASSSSSAPDRDF. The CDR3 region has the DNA TGTGCCAGCAGCTCCTCCTCGGCACCTGACCGGGACTTC.

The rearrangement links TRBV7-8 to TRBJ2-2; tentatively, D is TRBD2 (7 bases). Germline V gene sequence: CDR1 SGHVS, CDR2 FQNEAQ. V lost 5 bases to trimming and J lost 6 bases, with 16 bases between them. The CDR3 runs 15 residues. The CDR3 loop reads CASSHDRRGSGELFF. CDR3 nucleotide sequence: TGTGCCAGCAGCCACGACAGGCGGGGGTCCGGGGAGCTGTTTTTT.

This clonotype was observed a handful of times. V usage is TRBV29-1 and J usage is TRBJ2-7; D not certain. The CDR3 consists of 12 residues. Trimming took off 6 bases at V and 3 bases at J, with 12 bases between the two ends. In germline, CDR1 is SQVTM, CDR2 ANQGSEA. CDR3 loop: CSVTDGIYEQYF. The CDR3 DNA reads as TGCAGCGTGACGGACGGAATCTACGAGCAGTACTTC.

The CDR3 protein is CASSMGRTANYGYTF. CDR3 bases: TGTGCCAGTAGTATGGGGAGGACAGCTAACTATGGCTACACCTTC. The rearrangement links TRBV19 to TRBJ1-2; TRBD1 might be the D (6 bases). CDR1 is LNHDA and CDR2 is SQIVND in the germline V gene (reference sequence). The CDR3 is 15 residues long. V was clipped by 3 bases and J by 0 bases, with 11 bases between them.